The subject of this entry is one T cell receptor (beta chain). Its antigen is undetermined. This sample was taken from a study of chemoradiotherapy in HPV16-positive cancers. Study-wide findings and caveats: Only a couple of HPV16-positive patients supplied the functional HPV-specificity definition. Candidate HPV-specific clones and E7-related TCR motifs grew in tumor during treatment. In HPV16-positive patients, HPV-responsive T-cell expansion tracked better recurrence-free survival.

This CDR3 contains 15 residues. Germline V gene sequence: CDR1 LGHNA, CDR2 YSLEER. V trimming: 0 bases; J trimming: 9 bases; junction bases outside the gene matches: 7. The repertoire was sequenced with immunoSEQ multiplex PCR; TCRdb's copy has only in-frame clones and lacks some. The sample consists of approximately 34,000 clones, 80% to 90% of them appearing once. The source was blood, collected from a patient who underwent chemoradiotherapy. This chain joins TRBV4-3 and TRBJ2-1; 8 bases map to TRBD2. This clonotype was obtained from a human donor with HPV-associated anogenital cancer. This CDR3 is CASSQDRLARGEQFF. CDR3 in DNA: TGCGCCAGCAGCCAAGATCGACTAGCGCGGGGTGAGCAGTTCTTC.